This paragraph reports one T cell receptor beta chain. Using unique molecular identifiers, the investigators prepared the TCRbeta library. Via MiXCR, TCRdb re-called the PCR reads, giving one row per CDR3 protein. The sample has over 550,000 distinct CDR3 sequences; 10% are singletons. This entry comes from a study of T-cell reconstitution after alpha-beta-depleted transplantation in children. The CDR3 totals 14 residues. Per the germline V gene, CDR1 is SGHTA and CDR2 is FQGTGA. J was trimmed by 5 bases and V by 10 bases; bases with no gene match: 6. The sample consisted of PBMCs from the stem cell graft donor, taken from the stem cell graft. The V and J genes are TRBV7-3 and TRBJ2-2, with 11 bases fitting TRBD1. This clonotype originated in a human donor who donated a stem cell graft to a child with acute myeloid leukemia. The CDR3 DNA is TGTGCCACCGGACAGGGGGCAGGAACCGGGGAGCTGTTTTTT. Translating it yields CATGQGAGTGELFF.